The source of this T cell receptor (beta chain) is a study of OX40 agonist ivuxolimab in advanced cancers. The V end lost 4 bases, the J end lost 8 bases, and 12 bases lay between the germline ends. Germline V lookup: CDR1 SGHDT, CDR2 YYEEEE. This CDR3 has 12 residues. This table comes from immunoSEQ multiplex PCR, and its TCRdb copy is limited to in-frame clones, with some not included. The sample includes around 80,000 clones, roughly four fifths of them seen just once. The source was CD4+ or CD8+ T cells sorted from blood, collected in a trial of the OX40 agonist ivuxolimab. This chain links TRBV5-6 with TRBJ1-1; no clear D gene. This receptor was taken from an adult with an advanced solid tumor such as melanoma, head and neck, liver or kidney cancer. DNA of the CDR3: TGTGCCAGCAGCCAGGACGGCTTAGAAGCTTTCTTT. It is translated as CASSQDGLEAFF. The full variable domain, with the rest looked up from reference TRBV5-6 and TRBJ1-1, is DAGVTQSPTHLIKTRGQQVTLRCSPKSGHDTVSWYQQALGQGPQFIFQYYEEEERQRGNFPDRFSGHQFPNYSSELNVNALLLGDSALYLCASSQDGLEAFFGQGTRLTVV.